This TCR beta chain was sequenced in a study of ipilimumab plus nivolumab after autologous stem cell transplantation. Overall study: Myeloma cases were transplant-naive high-risk or relapsed within 3 years post first autologous transplant. Notes on the study in general: The authors say TCR, Treg and microbiome findings warrant further study.

TCRdb keeps only in-frame clones here, not all; method: immunoSEQ multiplex PCR. The sample yields 37,000 or so clones, 80% to 95% seen once. Worth noting for this clone: The antigen remains undetermined.

Patients got ipilimumab 1 mg/kg beginning 14 to 28 days post-transplant. Germline V CDR1 and CDR2: SGHNT, YYREEE (reference sequence). CDR3 size: 14 residues. The V and J ends lost 4 bases and 3 bases, in that order; junction bases with no gene match: 5. Sequences were derived from PBMCs, sampled in a trial of ipilimumab plus nivolumab as post-transplant consolidation. The TCR sequence derives from a male donor with multiple myeloma. The chain joins TRBV5-4 to TRBJ2-7; the match to TRBD2 covers 9 bases. The CDR3 reads CASSPGLALYEQYF. The CDR3 DNA follows: TGTGCCAGCAGCCCCGGACTAGCGCTCTACGAGCAGTACTTC. Combining the CDR3 with reference TRBV5-4 and TRBJ2-7 gives the whole variable domain ETGVTQSPTHLIKTRGQQVTLRCSSQSGHNTVSWYQQALGQGPQFIFQYYREEENGRGNFPPRFSGLQFPNYSSELNVNALELDDSALYLCASSPGLALYEQYFGPGTRLTVT.